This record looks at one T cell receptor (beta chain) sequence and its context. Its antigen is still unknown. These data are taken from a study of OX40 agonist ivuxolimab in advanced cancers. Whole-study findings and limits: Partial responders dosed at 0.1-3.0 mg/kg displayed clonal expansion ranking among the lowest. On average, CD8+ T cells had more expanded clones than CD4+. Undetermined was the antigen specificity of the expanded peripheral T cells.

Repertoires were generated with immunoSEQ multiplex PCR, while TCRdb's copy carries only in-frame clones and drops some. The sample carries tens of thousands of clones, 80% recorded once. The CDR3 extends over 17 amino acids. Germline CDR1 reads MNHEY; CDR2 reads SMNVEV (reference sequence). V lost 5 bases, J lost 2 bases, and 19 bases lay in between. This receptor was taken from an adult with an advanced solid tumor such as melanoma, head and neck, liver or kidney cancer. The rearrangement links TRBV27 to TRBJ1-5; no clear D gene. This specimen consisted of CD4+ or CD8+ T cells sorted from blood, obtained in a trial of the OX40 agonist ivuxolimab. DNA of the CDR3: TGTGCCAGCAGTCCGGGAGAACGAGGTCGAGGCAATCAGCCCCAGCATTTT. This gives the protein CASSPGERGRGNQPQHF.